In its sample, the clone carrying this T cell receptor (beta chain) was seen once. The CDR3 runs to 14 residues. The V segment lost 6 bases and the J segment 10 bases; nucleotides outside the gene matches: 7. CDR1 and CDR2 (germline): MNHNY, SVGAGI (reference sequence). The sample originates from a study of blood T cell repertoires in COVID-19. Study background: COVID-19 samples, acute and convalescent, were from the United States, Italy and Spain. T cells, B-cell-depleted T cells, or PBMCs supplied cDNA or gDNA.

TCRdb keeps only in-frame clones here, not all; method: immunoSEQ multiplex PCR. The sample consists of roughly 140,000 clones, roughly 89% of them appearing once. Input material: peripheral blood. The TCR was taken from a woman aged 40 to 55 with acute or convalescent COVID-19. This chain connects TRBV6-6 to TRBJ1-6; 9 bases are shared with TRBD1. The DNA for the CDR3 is TGTGCCAGCAGCTCGGACAGGGGAGGCTCACCCCTCCACTTT. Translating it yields CASSSDRGGSPLHF.